Below, 8 T cell receptor beta chains from the same sample are listed, as sequenced in a study of CD8+ T cells in alopecia areata. RNA was extracted and reverse transcribed into cDNA as the sequencing template. Some clones are missing from TCRdb's copy, which holds only in-frame ones; the method was immunoSEQ multiplex PCR. The profile covers more than 85,000 clones, with around two fifths appearing a single time and about 0.79% taken by the ten largest. The sample taken for sequencing was CD4+ T cells sorted from blood. These receptors came from a human donor with alopecia areata.

This clone was detected once. This chain joins TRBV30 and TRBJ2-5; D is ambiguous. The CDR3 has 16 amino acids. V was clipped by 3 bases and J by 2 bases, with 19 bases between them. Germline values: CDR1 GTSNPN, CDR2 SVGIG (reference sequence). The CDR3 loop is CAWSAYTAQKQETQYF. CDR3 bases: TGTGCCTGGAGCGCATATACTGCACAGAAACAAGAGACCCAGTACTTC.

The genes are TRBV29-1 and TRBJ2-1, with a tentative D call TRBD1 (6 bases). Germline values: CDR1 SQVTM, CDR2 ANQGSEA. V lost 4 bases and J 10 bases, leaving 14 bases between the germline ends. The CDR3 is 12 amino acids. The CDR3 bases are TGCAGCGTTGTCGGACAGATTAGGGAGCAGTTCTTC. Its protein is CSVVGQIREQFF.

The chain carries TRBV29-1 and TRBJ2-7, with TRBD2 matching over 11 bases. Germline loops: CDR1 SQVTM, CDR2 ANQGSEA. The CDR3 has 15 amino acids. After removal of 4 bases from V and 2 bases from J, the junction contained 7 bases not matched to a gene. The CDR3 here is CSVVPTSGITYEQYF. The CDR3 DNA reads as TGCAGCGTTGTACCGACTAGCGGGATTACCTACGAGCAGTACTTC.

This chain connects TRBV7-9 to TRBJ1-6, with 8 nucleotides matching TRBD1. V gave up 5 bases and J gave up 7 bases; unmatched junction bases: 10. Germline V gene lookup returns CDR1 SEHNR and CDR2 FQNEAQ (reference sequence). CDR3 length: 16 amino acids. The CDR3: CASSRGQGTPNSPLHF. The CDR3, as DNA: TGTGCCAGCAGCCGAGGACAGGGCACGCCGAATTCACCCCTCCACTTT. The whole variable domain, remainder taken from reference TRBV7-9 and TRBJ1-6, is DTGVSQNPRHKITKRGQNVTFRCDPISEHNRLYWYRQTLGQGPEFLTYFQNEAQLEKSRLLSDRFSAERPKGSFSTLEIQRTEQGDSAMYLCASSRGQGTPNSPLHFGNGTRLTVT.

V gene TRBV29-1 combines with J gene TRBJ2-3; TRBD1 matches 9 bases. Germline V gives CDR1 SQVTM, CDR2 ANQGSEA. J lost 0 bases, V lost 6 bases, and 4 bases had no gene match. The CDR3 is made up of 14 amino acids. The CDR3 loop is CSVGQGSSTDTQYF. The CDR3 region has the DNA TGCAGCGTGGGACAGGGTTCTAGCACAGATACGCAGTATTTT.

The rearrangement links TRBV30 to TRBJ2-3; 8 nucleotides line up with TRBD2. This CDR3 is 14 amino acids long. In germline, CDR1 is GTSNPN, CDR2 SVGIG (reference sequence). V dropped 4 bases and J dropped 2; count of bases not matched to a gene: 5. CDR3: CAWTGLATTDTQYF. CDR3 coding DNA: TGTGCCTGGACCGGACTAGCCACCACAGATACGCAGTATTTT.

This clone was detected a few times. The rearrangement links TRBV7-2 to TRBJ2-2; D gene uncertain. The V gene lost 2 bases and the J gene lost 7 bases, with 8 bases spanning the gap. CDR3 length: 13 amino acids. Germline V gives CDR1 SGHTA, CDR2 FQGNSA. In DNA, the CDR3 is TGTGCCAGCAGCTTACTAGGGAACGGGGAGCTGTTTTTT. This translates into CASSLLGNGELFF.

This clone was seen just once. This chain connects TRBV30 to TRBJ1-6, with D perhaps TRBD1 (5 bases). Germline V gene lookup returns CDR1 GTSNPN and CDR2 SVGIG (reference sequence). Trimming shortened V by 4 bases and J by 10 bases, and 14 bases separated the two germline ends. CDR3 length: 13 amino acids. CDR3 residues: CAWKDTRISPLHF. Here the CDR3 DNA reads TGTGCCTGGAAGGACACTCGGATATCACCCCTCCACTTT.